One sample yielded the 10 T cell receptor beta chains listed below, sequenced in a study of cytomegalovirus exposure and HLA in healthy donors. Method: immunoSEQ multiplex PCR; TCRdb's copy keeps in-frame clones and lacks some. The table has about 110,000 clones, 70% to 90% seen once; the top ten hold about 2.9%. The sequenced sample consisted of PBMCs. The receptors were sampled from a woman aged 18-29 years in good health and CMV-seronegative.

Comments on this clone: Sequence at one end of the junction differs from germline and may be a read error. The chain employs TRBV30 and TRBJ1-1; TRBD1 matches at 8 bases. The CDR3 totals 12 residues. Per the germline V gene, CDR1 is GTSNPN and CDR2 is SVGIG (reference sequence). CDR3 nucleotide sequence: TGTGCCTGGAGTCCATCATCGGGACAGGTGTTTTTT. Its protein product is CAWSPSSGQVFF. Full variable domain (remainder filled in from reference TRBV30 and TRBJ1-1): SQTIHQWPATLVQPVGSPLSLECTVEGTSNPNLYWYRQAAGRGLQLLFYSVGIGQISSEVPQNLSASRPQDRQFILSSKKLLLSDSGFYLCAWSPSSGQVFFGQGTRLTVV.

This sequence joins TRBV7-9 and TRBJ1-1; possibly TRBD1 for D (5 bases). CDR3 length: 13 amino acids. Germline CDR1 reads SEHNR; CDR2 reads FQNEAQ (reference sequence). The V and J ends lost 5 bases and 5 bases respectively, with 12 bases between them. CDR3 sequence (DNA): TGTGCCAGCAGCCAAGACAGCATGACTGAAGCTTTCTTT. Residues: CASSQDSMTEAFF.

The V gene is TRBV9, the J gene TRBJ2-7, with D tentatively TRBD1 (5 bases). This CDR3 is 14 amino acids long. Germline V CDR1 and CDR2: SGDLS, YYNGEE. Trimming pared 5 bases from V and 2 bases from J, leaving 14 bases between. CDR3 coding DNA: TGTGCCAGCAGTCGGAGACAGAACCCCTACGAGCAGTACTTC. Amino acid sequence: CASSRRQNPYEQYF.

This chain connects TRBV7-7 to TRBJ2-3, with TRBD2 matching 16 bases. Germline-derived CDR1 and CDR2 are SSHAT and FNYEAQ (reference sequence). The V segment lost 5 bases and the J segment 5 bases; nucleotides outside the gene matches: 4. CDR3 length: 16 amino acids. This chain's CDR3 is CASSPGLAGGQDTQYF. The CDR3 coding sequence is TGTGCCAGCAGCCCGGGACTAGCGGGGGGGCAAGATACGCAGTATTTT.

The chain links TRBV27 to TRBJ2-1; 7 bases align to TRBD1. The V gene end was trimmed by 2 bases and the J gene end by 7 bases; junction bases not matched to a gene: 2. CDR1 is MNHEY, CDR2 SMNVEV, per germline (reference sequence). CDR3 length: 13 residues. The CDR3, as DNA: TGTGCCAGCAGTTTAAGACAGGGAAATGAGCAGTTCTTC. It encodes CASSLRQGNEQFF.

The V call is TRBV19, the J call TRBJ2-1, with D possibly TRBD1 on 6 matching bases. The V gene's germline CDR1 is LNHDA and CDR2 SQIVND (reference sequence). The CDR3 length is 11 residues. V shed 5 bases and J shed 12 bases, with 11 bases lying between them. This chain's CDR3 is CASSVQGPQFF. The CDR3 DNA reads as TGTGCCAGTAGTGTACAGGGCCCGCAGTTCTTC.

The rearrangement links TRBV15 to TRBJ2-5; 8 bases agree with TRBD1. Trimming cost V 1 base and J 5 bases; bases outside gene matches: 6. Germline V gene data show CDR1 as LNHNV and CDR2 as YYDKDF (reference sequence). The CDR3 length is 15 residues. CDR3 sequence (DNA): TGTGCCACCAGCAGAGTCGCAGGGGGCTGGGAGACCCAGTACTTC. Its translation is CATSRVAGGWETQYF.

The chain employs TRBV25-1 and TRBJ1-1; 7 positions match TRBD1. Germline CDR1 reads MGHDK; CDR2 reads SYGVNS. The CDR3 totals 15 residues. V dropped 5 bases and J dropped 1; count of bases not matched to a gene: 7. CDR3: CASSYRGLQNTEAFF. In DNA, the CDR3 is TGTGCCAGCAGTTATAGGGGGCTGCAGAACACTGAAGCTTTCTTT.

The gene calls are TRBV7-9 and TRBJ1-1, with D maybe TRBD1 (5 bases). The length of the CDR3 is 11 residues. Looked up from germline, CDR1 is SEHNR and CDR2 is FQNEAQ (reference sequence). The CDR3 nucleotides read TGTGCTTCGATCGGGAGGACAAAAGCTTTCTTT. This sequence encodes CASIGRTKAFF.

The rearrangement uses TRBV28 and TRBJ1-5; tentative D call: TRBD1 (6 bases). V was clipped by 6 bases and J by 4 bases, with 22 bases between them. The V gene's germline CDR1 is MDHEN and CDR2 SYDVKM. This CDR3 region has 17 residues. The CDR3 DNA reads TGTGCCAGCAGCCTAAGGGGGGGCAGATCGGCTAATCAGCCCCAGCATTTT. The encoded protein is CASSLRGGRSANQPQHF.